This TCR beta chain was sequenced for a study of shared clonotypes between healthy human individuals. Broader study findings: Unshared clonotypes carried lower generation probabilities than those common to all four donors.

This CDR3 has 12 residues. V lost 4 bases, J lost 6 bases, and 10 bases lay in between. Germline V gives CDR1 WSHSY, CDR2 SAAADI. Generated by immunoSEQ multiplex PCR, the TCRdb table keeps only in-frame clones and is missing some. This sample has about 550,000 clones, with about 95% found just once. For this clone: The antigen is not known.

CD8 cells regarded as naive lacked CD45RO, were positively chosen for CCR7, and omitted terminally differentiated effector memory CD45RA+ cells. The sequence was obtained from a woman in her 30s in good health. Sequenced input: naive CD8+ T cells sorted from blood. V and J are TRBV10-2 and TRBJ2-7, with a possible D match to TRBD2 (6 bases). The CDR3 reads CASSGLVGEQYF. The CDR3 bases are TGCGCCAGCAGTGGACTAGTGGGCGAGCAGTACTTC.